Listed below are T cell receptor beta chains from one sample, sequenced in a study of blood T cell repertoires in COVID-19. Method: immunoSEQ multiplex PCR; TCRdb's copy keeps in-frame clones and lacks some. This sample has 83,000 or so clones, with around 87% found just once. The material sequenced was peripheral blood. The source of these receptors is a man older than 75 with active or convalescent COVID-19. Each CDR3 is given with its conserved first and last residue. D genes are given only for firm matches. Expanded clones get a size class; other rows say once, few or many, or leave the size out.

j_call	clone_size	d_call	v_call	cdr3_nt	cdr3_aa
TRBJ2-1	.	.	TRBV18	TGTGCCAGCTCACCTAAAATCGGGACAATAGGGCATGAGCAGTTCTTC	CASSPKIGTIGHEQFF
TRBJ2-2	few	.	TRBV5-1	TGCGCCAGCGCCCCGCAGGGGTACACCGGGGAGCTGTTTTTT	CASAPQGYTGELFF
TRBJ1-5	.	TRBD1	TRBV10-1	TGCGCCAGCAGCAGGGGGAGTCAGCCCCAGCATTTT	CASSRGSQPQHF
TRBJ2-3	.	TRBD2	TRBV18	TGTGCCAGCTTCCTCGGGACTAGCGGGGGCACAGATACGCAGTATTTT	CASFLGTSGGTDTQYF
TRBJ1-1	.	.	TRBV18	TGTGCCAGCTCACTGCTAGGCCCCGTAAGCGTGGGTGTGAACACTGAAGCTTTCTTT	CASSLLGPVSVGVNTEAFF
TRBJ1-2	few	.	TRBV30	TGTGCCTGGAGTGTAATTGGGCAGGGTTTTGGCTACACCTTC	CAWSVIGQGFGYTF
TRBJ1-4	.	.	TRBV28	TGTGCCAGCAGCGGAAGCACAGTGGAAGTAAAACTGTTTTTT	CASSGSTVEVKLFF
TRBJ2-2	.	TRBD2	TRBV11-2	TGTGCCAGCAGCCGTAGCGGGAGCAGCACCGGGGAGCTGTTTTTT	CASSRSGSSTGELFF
TRBJ1-2	.	TRBD1	TRBV29-1	TGCAGCGTGGGGGACAGGGGTTACTATGGCTACACCTTC	CSVGDRGYYGYTF
TRBJ1-3	.	TRBD1	TRBV28	TGTGCCAGCAGGGAGACAGGGGCCGGAAACACCATATATTTT	CASRETGAGNTIYF
TRBJ2-3	.	TRBD2	TRBV5-1	TGCGCCAGCAGCTTGGGCGGGAGGGCAGATACGCAGTATTTT	CASSLGGRADTQYF
TRBJ1-6	.	TRBD1	TRBV23-1	TGCGCCAGCGCACACCGGGACAGAGTTTATAATTCACCCCTCCACTTT	CASAHRDRVYNSPLHF
TRBJ2-1	.	TRBD2	TRBV11-2	TGTGCCAGCAGCCTAGCGGGAGGGTGGGATGAGCAGTTCTTC	CASSLAGGWDEQFF
TRBJ1-4	.	.	TRBV18	TGTGCCAGCTCTCCCCGGACAACAACTAATGAAAAACTGTTTTTT	CASSPRTTTNEKLFF
TRBJ1-1	.	TRBD1	TRBV5-8	TGTGCCAGCAGCTCCAACCGGGGACAGCTCAACACTGAAGCTTTCTTT	CASSSNRGQLNTEAFF
TRBJ2-3	.	.	TRBV9	TGTGCCAGCAGCGCCAGGGGTGATACGCAGTATTTT	CASSARGDTQYF
TRBJ1-1	.	TRBD1	TRBV28	TGTGCCAGCAGATTAACAGGGGTATCGAACACTGAAGCTTTCTTT	CASRLTGVSNTEAFF
TRBJ1-1	.	.	TRBV30	TGTGCCTGGAGCCAAGGGGATTTCACTGAAGCTTTCTTT	CAWSQGDFTEAFF
TRBJ1-5	.	TRBD1	TRBV2	TGTGCCAGCAGTGAAACCTACAGGGGGAATCAGCCCCAGCATTTT	CASSETYRGNQPQHF
TRBJ1-6	few	.	TRBV6-1	TGTGCCAGCAGTGAAGCCGGGTCCTATAATTCACCCCTCCACTTT	CASSEAGSYNSPLHF
TRBJ2-5	.	TRBD2	TRBV11-2	TGTGCCAGCAGCATAGGGACTAGCGGGATAGGAGAGACCCAGTACTTC	CASSIGTSGIGETQYF
TRBJ1-2	.	TRBD1	TRBV5-1	TGCGCCAGCCGCTCGGACAGGGGGCCTACTAACTATGGCTACACCTTC	CASRSDRGPTNYGYTF
TRBJ1-5	.	.	TRBV28	TGTGCCGCCCGGGGGGTATCCCCTGTCAATCAGCCCCAGCATTTT	CAARGVSPVNQPQHF
TRBJ2-2	.	TRBD1	TRBV2	TGTGCCAGCAGTACCGGGACAGGGAGGACCGGGGAGCTGTTTTTT	CASSTGTGRTGELFF
TRBJ1-4	.	TRBD1	TRBV6-5	TGTGCCAGCCGGAGGACAGGGGGCCACGAAAAACTGTTTTTT	CASRRTGGHEKLFF
TRBJ1-5	few	.	TRBV7-2	TGTGCCAGCAGCTTAGACAGCAGCAATCAGCCCCAGCATTTT	CASSLDSSNQPQHF
TRBJ1-2	.	.	TRBV19	TGTGCCAGTAGTATCGGACAGCCCCAAGGTTATGGCTACACCTTC	CASSIGQPQGYGYTF